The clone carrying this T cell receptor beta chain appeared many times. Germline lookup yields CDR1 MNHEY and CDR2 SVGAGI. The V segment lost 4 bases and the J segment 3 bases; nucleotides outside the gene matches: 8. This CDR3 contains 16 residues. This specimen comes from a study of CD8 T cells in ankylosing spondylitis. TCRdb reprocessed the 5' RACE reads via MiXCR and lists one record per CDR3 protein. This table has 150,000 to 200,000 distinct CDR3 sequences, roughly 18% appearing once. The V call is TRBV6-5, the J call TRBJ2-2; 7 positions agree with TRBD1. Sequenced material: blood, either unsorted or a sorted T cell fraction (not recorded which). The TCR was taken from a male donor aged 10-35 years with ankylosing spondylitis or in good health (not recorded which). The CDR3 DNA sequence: TGTGCCAGCAGTTCATGGACAGGTGGAGACACCGGGGAGCTGTTTTTT. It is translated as CASSSWTGGDTGELFF.